The 22 T cell receptor beta chains listed next were all sequenced from one sample in a study of response to subunit inactivated influenza vaccine. TCRdb re-called the RT-PCR reads with MiXCR, one entry per CDR3 protein. Of hundreds of thousands of distinct CDR3 sequences listed, roughly 25% were seen once; the top ten hold approximately 1.9%. This specimen was CD4+ T cells sorted from PBMCs, taken 5 to 6 days after vaccination. All receptors derive from a man aged 45-65 years who received an inactivated influenza vaccine.

This clonotype was counted a few times. CDR3 sequence reads: CASSLGLAGVRGDTQYF. Here the CDR3 DNA reads TGCGCCAGCAGCTTGGGACTAGCGGGAGTTCGGGGAGATACGCAGTATTTT. The chain joins TRBV5-1 to TRBJ2-3; 12 nucleotides line up with TRBD2. Per germline, CDR1 SGHRS and CDR2 YFSETQ. The CDR3 runs 17 residues. J gave up 5 bases and V 0 bases, and 7 bases lay outside the gene matches.

CDR3 amino acids: CASSYSWTGGEQYF. CDR3 nucleotides: TGTGCCAGCAGTTACTCGTGGACAGGGGGCGAGCAGTACTTC. The genes are TRBV6-5 and TRBJ2-7, with TRBD1 identical over 10 bases. V dropped 0 bases and J dropped 6; count of bases not matched to a gene: 2. There are 14 residues in the CDR3. Germline CDR1 MNHEY, CDR2 SVGAGI.

This chain joins TRBV5-5 and TRBJ2-2, with 8 bases that match TRBD1. With V trimmed by 1 base and J by 6 bases, 8 bases remained unmatched. The CDR3 extends over 16 amino acids. CDR1 is SGHKS, CDR2 YYEKEE, per germline (reference sequence). CDR3 coding DNA: TGTGCCAGCAGCTTGCTAGGCAGGGGGCGCCCCGGGGAGCTGTTTTTT. Protein product: CASSLLGRGRPGELFF.

The chain has TRBV20-1 and TRBJ2-2, with TRBD1 matching over 8 bases. CDR3 size: 14 residues. After removal of 8 bases from V and 3 bases from J, the junction contained 8 bases not matched to a gene. Germline loops: CDR1 DFQATT, CDR2 SNEGSKA (reference sequence). Here the CDR3 DNA reads TGCAGTACACACAGGGGGGCCGACACCGGGGAGCTGTTTTTT. This translates into CSTHRGADTGELFF.

The V gene is TRBV7-2, the J gene TRBJ2-5, with D possibly being TRBD1 (5 bases). Deletions cut 3 bases from V and 1 base from J, with 9 bases between. This CDR3 has 14 amino acids. The V gene's germline CDR1 is SGHTA and CDR2 FQGNSA. CDR3 sequence: CASSFTGSQETQYF. The CDR3 bases are TGTGCCAGCAGCTTCACAGGATCCCAAGAGACCCAGTACTTC.

This chain links TRBV5-1 with TRBJ2-3; 8 bases are shared with TRBD1. V lost 0 bases and J lost 4; bases outside the gene matches: 4. Germline V lookup: CDR1 SGHRS, CDR2 YFSETQ. The CDR3 spans 15 residues. The CDR3 nucleotides read TGCGCCAGCAGCTTGGCAGGGGGCAGTTCAGATACGCAGTATTTT. Its protein is CASSLAGGSSDTQYF. Together with reference TRBV5-1 and TRBJ2-3, the CDR3 gives the full variable domain: KAGVTQTPRYLIKTRGQQVTLSCSPISGHRSVSWYQQTPGQGLQFLFEYFSETQRNKGNFPGRFSGRQFSNSRSEMNVSTLELGDSALYLCASSLAGGSSDTQYFGPGTRLTVL.

This clonotype was recorded many times. The chain employs TRBV7-9 and TRBJ2-3, with 11 bases lining up with TRBD2. The CDR3 spans 15 residues. J was trimmed by 4 bases and V by 5 bases; bases with no gene match: 5. Germline-derived CDR1 and CDR2 are SEHNR and FQNEAQ (reference sequence). CDR3 in DNA: TGTGCCAGCAGCCGAACTAGCGGGAGTTCAGATACGCAGTATTTT. Translating it yields CASSRTSGSSDTQYF.

This chain links TRBV6-1 with TRBJ2-3; D is undetermined. The V and J ends lost 3 bases and 4 bases respectively, with 11 bases between them. Germline V gene data show CDR1 as MNHNS and CDR2 as SASEGT. This CDR3 has 14 residues. The CDR3 region has the DNA TGTGCCAGCAGTGAGAAGGGTATGGCAGATACGCAGTATTTT. Translation: CASSEKGMADTQYF.

This clonotype was counted only a few times. The V and J genes are TRBV28 and TRBJ2-1, with a possible D match to TRBD2 (6 bases). Germline assignment: CDR1 MDHEN and CDR2 SYDVKM. V shed 6 bases and J shed 6 bases, with 15 bases lying between them. This CDR3 has 14 residues. This CDR3 is CASSPGTPPNEQFF. DNA of the CDR3: TGTGCCAGCAGCCCCGGGACTCCCCCCAATGAGCAGTTCTTC. The full variable domain, in which reference TRBV28 and TRBJ2-1 provide the parts outside the CDR3, is DVKVTQSSRYLVKRTGEKVFLECVQDMDHENMFWYRQDPGLGLRLIYFSYDVKMKEKGDIPEGYSVSREKKERFSLILESASTNQTSMYLCASSPGTPPNEQFFGPGTRLTVL.

This clonotype has just a few counts. J is TRBJ2-1 and V is TRBV20-1; 8 bases agree with TRBD2. CDR3 size: 15 residues. CDR1 DFQATT and CDR2 SNEGSKA come from the germline V gene (reference sequence). The V and J ends lost 4 bases and 8 bases, in that order; junction bases with no gene match: 13. CDR3 loop: CSATGSGSGGHEQFF. The DNA for the CDR3 is TGCAGTGCTACAGGGAGCGGGAGTGGCGGGCATGAGCAGTTCTTC.

The chain has TRBV10-3 and TRBJ1-1; D unresolved. Germline loops: CDR1 ENHRY, CDR2 SYGVKD. The V end was cut by 3 bases, the J end by 4 bases, with 18 bases between. The CDR3 loop spans 16 amino acids. The CDR3 region is CAISDKPRGSVTEAFF. CDR3 in DNA: TGTGCCATCAGTGATAAACCTAGAGGGTCGGTCACTGAAGCTTTCTTT.

The rearrangement links TRBV20-1 to TRBJ2-7; D gene unclear. Trimming cost V 1 base and J 4 bases, with 14 bases left between them. The CDR3 is 14 amino acids. The germline gives CDR1 DFQATT, CDR2 SNEGSKA (reference sequence). CDR3 residues: CSARASVSTYEQYF. Written as DNA, the CDR3 is TGCAGTGCTAGAGCCTCCGTATCTACGTACGAGCAGTACTTC.

This clonotype was counted at least ten times. J is TRBJ2-5 and V is TRBV4-1; 10 positions match TRBD2. This CDR3 has 14 amino acids. With V trimmed by 4 bases and J by 5 bases, 4 bases remained unmatched. Germline CDR1 reads MGHRA; CDR2 reads YSYEKL. The CDR3 nucleotides read TGCGCCAGCAGCCGGCTAGCGGGGGTGGAGACCCAGTACTTC. This sequence encodes CASSRLAGVETQYF.

About this clonotype itself: Sequence at one end of the junction differs from germline and may be a read error. The rearrangement joins TRBV29-1 to TRBJ2-1; D may be TRBD2 (7 bases). The V gene's germline CDR1 is SQVTM and CDR2 ANQGSEA. This CDR3 is built from 18 residues. The CDR3 sequence: CSVVWGGRVLLSYNEQFF. The CDR3 nucleotides read TGCAGCGTTGTGTGGGGGGGGCGGGTCCTCCTATCCTACAATGAGCAATTCTTC.

The chain couples TRBV15 to TRBJ2-5; TRBD2 is a possible D gene (6 bases). The CDR3 has 16 residues. Trimming shortened V by 0 bases and J by 5 bases, and 16 bases separated the two germline ends. CDR1 is LNHNV and CDR2 is YYDKDF in the germline V gene (reference sequence). The chain's CDR3 is CATSRDPLAGRETQYF. The DNA for the CDR3 is TGTGCCACCAGCAGAGACCCACTGGCAGGGAGGGAGACCCAGTACTTC.

This clonotype was observed many times. The chain couples TRBV28 to TRBJ1-1, with TRBD1 matching 8 bases. Germline CDR1 and CDR2: MDHEN and SYDVKM. V was clipped by 5 bases and J by 1 base; unmatched bases: 6. The CDR3 consists of 15 residues. CDR3 in amino acids: CASSDPDRGNTEAFF. DNA for the CDR3: TGTGCCAGCAGTGACCCTGACAGGGGGAACACTGAAGCTTTCTTT. The full variable domain, rest sourced from reference TRBV28 and TRBJ1-1, is DVKVTQSSRYLVKRTGEKVFLECVQDMDHENMFWYRQDPGLGLRLIYFSYDVKMKEKGDIPEGYSVSREKKERFSLILESASTNQTSMYLCASSDPDRGNTEAFFGQGTRLTVV.

This clonotype was seen at least ten times. The V and J genes are TRBV24-1 and TRBJ2-7, with D unresolved. Germline CDR1 is KGHDR and CDR2 is SFDVKD. CDR3 size: 16 residues. With 3 bases removed from V and 0 bases from J, the gap between germline ends came to 14 bases. CDR3 protein: CATSDSDGRNSYEQYF. The CDR3 DNA sequence: TGTGCCACCAGTGATAGCGATGGGCGGAACTCCTACGAGCAGTACTTC.

The chain is built from TRBV6-1 and TRBJ2-3; possibly TRBD1 or TRBD2 for D (5 bases each). The CDR3 consists of 13 residues. V was pared by 10 bases and J by 2 bases, with 13 bases between. From germline, CDR1 is MNHNS and CDR2 SASEGT. The CDR3 DNA follows: TGTGCCACGCCGAGGGGCCTCACAGATACGCAGTATTTT. Amino acids: CATPRGLTDTQYF.

The gene calls are TRBV5-1 and TRBJ2-7; 9 bases are shared with TRBD2. Germline trimming cut 4 bases from V and 5 bases from J; bases unmatched to any gene: 10. This CDR3 contains 15 residues. The germline V gene encodes CDR1 SGHRS and CDR2 YFSETQ. This chain's CDR3 is CASSISGSIRDEQYF. Written as DNA, the CDR3 is TGCGCCAGCAGCATTAGCGGGAGCATCCGTGACGAGCAGTACTTC. The complete variable domain, with remaining parts taken from reference TRBV5-1 and TRBJ2-7, reads KAGVTQTPRYLIKTRGQQVTLSCSPISGHRSVSWYQQTPGQGLQFLFEYFSETQRNKGNFPGRFSGRQFSNSRSEMNVSTLELGDSALYLCASSISGSIRDEQYFGPGTRLTVT.

Only a few counts were recorded for this clonotype. The chain joins TRBV28 to TRBJ2-3; a weak D match, TRBD2 (7 bases). Germline V gene sequence: CDR1 MDHEN, CDR2 SYDVKM. V dropped 4 bases and J dropped 7 bases, with 18 bases sitting between them. The CDR3 spans 15 residues. CDR3 residues: CASSSTRGGAHTQYF. CDR3 sequence (DNA): TGTGCCAGCAGTTCCACCAGGGGAGGGGCCCATACGCAGTATTTT.

The chain links TRBV24-1 to TRBJ2-1; either TRBD1 or TRBD2 may fit D (6 bases each). The CDR3 is 16 amino acids. The V end lost 3 bases, the J end lost 7 bases, and 18 bases lay between the germline ends. Per germline, CDR1 KGHDR and CDR2 SFDVKD. CDR3 nucleotides: TGTGCCACCAGTGATCCAAGGCCGAGGGGGGATAATGAGCAGTTCTTC. Encoded protein: CATSDPRPRGDNEQFF.

In its sample, this clonotype was seen a few times. This chain uses TRBV4-2 with TRBJ2-1; 7 bases agree with TRBD1. V trimming: 6 bases; J trimming: 7 bases; junction bases outside the gene matches: 6. Germline-derived CDR1 and CDR2 are LGHNA and YNFKEQ. The CDR3 contains 13 residues. The CDR3 sequence is CASRGTAANEQFF. The CDR3 nucleotides are TGTGCCAGCAGAGGGACAGCAGCTAATGAGCAGTTCTTC.